The 9 T cell receptor beta chains below all came from one sample that was sequenced in a study of post-analysis software for immune sequencing data. Findings of the study overall: Comparison of patients with controls showed five TRBV segments more frequent in patients, TRBV5-6, TRBV5-1 and TRBV20-1 among them.

Built from TCR beta cDNA, the libraries had unique molecular identifiers in them. MiXCR, run by TCRdb on the PCR reads, gives a single entry per CDR3 protein. The repertoire holds under 900,000 distinct CDR3 sequences, approximately 50% seen once, with approximately 4.4% in the top ten. Their target antigens are unknown. Sequenced sample: blood. Every receptor here comes from a girl aged 10 to 17 with multiple sclerosis.

This sequence joins TRBV15 and TRBJ2-7; no definite D call. The germline V gene has CDR1 LNHNV and CDR2 YYDKDF (reference sequence). V shed 2 bases and J shed 3 bases, with 14 bases lying between them. The CDR3 runs 15 residues. The CDR3 DNA sequence: TGTGCCACCAGCAGATCTGCTATGTCGGACTACGAGCAGTACTTC. Translation gives CATSRSAMSDYEQYF.

This clonotype was seen a few times. This chain uses TRBV29-1 with TRBJ2-5; D remains unclear. The CDR3 length is 12 residues. From germline, CDR1 is SQVTM and CDR2 ANQGSEA. Trimming removed 4 bases at V and 3 bases at J, with 9 bases between. CDR3 loop: CSVVTDKETQYF. In nucleotides, the CDR3 is TGCAGCGTTGTAACAGACAAAGAGACCCAGTACTTC.

The V gene is TRBV3-1, the J gene TRBJ2-1; D not certain. In germline, CDR1 is LGHDT, CDR2 YNNKEL (reference sequence). This CDR3 region has 14 residues. The V gene lost 4 bases and the J gene lost 5 bases, with 12 bases spanning the gap. CDR3: CASSLLTLNNEQFF. The DNA for the CDR3 is TGTGCCAGCAGCCTGTTGACGCTCAACAATGAGCAGTTCTTC.

This clonotype has only one observation. A junction end diverges from the germline sequence, so it may reflect a read error. The rearrangement links TRBV3-1 to TRBJ2-4; D not certain. The CDR3 covers 15 residues. In germline, CDR1 is LGHDT, CDR2 YNNKEL (reference sequence). The DNA of the CDR3 is TGTGCCAACAGCCAAGGGCGTAACGCCAAAAACATTCAGTACTTC. Translating it yields CANSQGRNAKNIQYF.

This clonotype has a handful of counts. One junction end disagrees with the germline gene, perhaps due to a read error. V and J are TRBV4-2 and TRBJ2-1, with 10 nucleotides matching TRBD2. CDR3 length: 16 amino acids. Germline V gene sequence: CDR1 LGHNA, CDR2 YNFKEQ. The DNA of the CDR3 is TGTGCCAGCAGCCAAGAAGGCCTAGCGGGGGACAATGAGCAGTTTTTC. Amino acid sequence: CASSQEGLAGDNEQFF.

The J gene is TRBJ2-7, the V gene TRBV20-1; D may be TRBD1 or TRBD2 (5 bases each). The CDR3 sequence is 17 residues long. V lost 1 base and J lost 2, with 21 bases in between. Germline CDR1 reads DFQATT; CDR2 reads SNEGSKA (reference sequence). Here the CDR3 DNA reads TGCAGTGCTAGAGTTCCAGGGTCCCTCGCGGGTACCTACGAGCAGTACTTC. As protein: CSARVPGSLAGTYEQYF.

CDR3 sequence (DNA): TGTGCCAGCAGCCCTTACTCACTAGCGGGGGGGCCAAGGACCTACGAGCAGTACTTC. Residues: CASSPYSLAGGPRTYEQYF. The chain links TRBV7-2 to TRBJ2-7; TRBD2 matches 13 bases. This CDR3 spans 19 amino acids. CDR1 SGHTA and CDR2 FQGNSA come from the germline V gene. Trimming took 5 bases from V and 2 from J; bases not matched to a gene: 15.

The rearrangement links TRBV6-5 to TRBJ2-5; 14 nucleotides align to TRBD2. In germline, CDR1 is MNHEY, CDR2 SVGAGI. The CDR3 contains 16 residues. J was trimmed by 2 bases and V by 6 bases; bases with no gene match: 5. CDR3: CASRPGTSGGQETQYF. The CDR3 coding sequence is TGTGCCAGCAGGCCCGGGACTAGCGGGGGACAAGAGACCCAGTACTTC.

This clonotype was picked up a small number of times. V and J are TRBV15 and TRBJ2-7, with TRBD2 matching 8 bases. CDR3 length: 16 residues. J was trimmed by 0 bases and V by 4 bases; bases with no gene match: 8. Germline V gene sequence: CDR1 LNHNV, CDR2 YYDKDF (reference sequence). CDR3 sequence: CATSKRRGASSYEQYF. The CDR3 nucleotides read TGTGCCACCAGCAAGAGGCGGGGGGCCTCCTCCTACGAGCAGTACTTC.